A selection of T cell receptor beta chains follows, all from one sample in a study of T cells in Graves' hyperthyroidism and ophthalmopathy. TCRdb recomputed calls from the multiplex PCR reads with MiXCR, one row per CDR3 protein. The sample consists of roughly 740,000 distinct CDR3 sequences, 15% to 20% of them appearing once. Sequenced input: blood. The receptors here all came from a man aged 18 to 30 with Graves' hyperthyroidism. Both conserved end residues are trimmed from each CDR3. The size of a clone is reported for some rows only, either as once, few or many, or as a class for expanded clones.

>TRBJ2-2|TRBV28|many
ASLASEGTGRAGELF
>TRBJ2-5|TRBV28|many
ASMGPTSETQY
>TRBJ2-3|TRBV20-1|many
SARDRDRDTDTQY
>TRBJ2-1|TRBV9|-
ASSVAGGGNEQF
>TRBJ2-5|TRBV10-3|many
AISTASSQGTQY
>TRBJ2-1|TRBV7-3|few
ASSHGQGYKVGTPYNEQF
>TRBJ1-3|TRBV29-1|few
SVATASSGNTIY
>TRBJ1-3|TRBV9|-
ASGQGENLSGNTIY
>TRBJ2-7|TRBV20-1|-
SASPPASGIAYEQY
>TRBJ2-1|TRBV12-3/TRBV12-4|many
ASSLAPANEQF
>TRBJ2-5|TRBV24-1|few
ATSDFKQGAYSGTQY
>TRBJ2-1|TRBV7-2|many
ASSLVLTSREQF
>TRBJ2-7|TRBV28|many
ASSPPEGGTYEQY
>TRBJ2-3|TRBV4-3|-
ASSQDHRGRAGITDTQY
>TRBJ1-6|TRBV20-1|few
SARDTGNSPLH
>TRBJ2-1|TRBV7-2|-
ASSAGTSGWDEQF
>TRBJ1-1|TRBV6-1|-
ASSYRDRGTPITF
>TRBJ2-2|TRBV2|few
ASSEGHGRGAGELF
>TRBJ2-7|TRBV11-1|-
ASSLEGRGSAGYEQY
>TRBJ2-1|TRBV20-1|-
SARDGQGLAGGVEQF